The clone carrying this TCR beta chain has just a few counts. The protocol was immunoSEQ multiplex PCR, while the TCRdb copy is restricted to in-frame clones and leaves out a portion. The sample includes roughly 80,000 clones, roughly 85% of them seen just once. The data originate from a study of T cell clones after liver transplantation. The clonotype was recovered from a human patient who received a liver transplant. Some T cells may have originated in the graft donor. Here the sequenced sample was CD4+ T cells from blood, taken at the 22-month timepoint.

The CDR3 sequence is CASHRGGTGELFF. CDR3 coding DNA: TGTGCCAGTCACAGGGGGGGGACCGGGGAGCTGTTTTTT. This chain joins TRBV28 and TRBJ2-2, with D possibly being TRBD1 (8 bases). The CDR3 sequence is 13 residues long. V lost 9 bases to trimming and J lost 5 bases, with 13 bases between them. Germline-derived CDR1 and CDR2 are MDHEN and SYDVKM.